The TCR beta chain under discussion was sequenced for a study of cytomegalovirus exposure and HLA in healthy donors. Study outcomes and limitations: When a later analysis compared HLA-associated TCR beta chains with equally common others, the HLA-associated chains turned out to be more clonally expanded and to have lower generation probabilities.

Primers for the PCR totalled 60 Vbeta and 13 Jbeta. Here immunoSEQ multiplex PCR was the method, and the copy in TCRdb shows in-frame clones only, minus some. Among roughly 170,000 clones listed, roughly four fifths were seen once. The CDR3 has 15 amino acids. Donors sampled were nominally healthy, though unrecorded immune exposures were likely. Notes on this clone: What it binds is not known.

The chain is built from TRBV21-1 and TRBJ2-5; the table's D call, TRBD2, was not checked against the DNA. TRBV21-1 is described as a pseudogene. The receptor's source is a female donor in good health and CMV-seronegative. Sequencing was performed on PBMCs. The DNA for the CDR3 is TGTGCCAGCAGCAAACTGAGGCAGTCTCAAGAGACCCAGTACTTC. Encoded protein: CASSKLRQSQETQYF.